This T cell receptor (beta chain) was found in a study of CD8 T cells in ankylosing spondylitis. Whole-study findings and limits: Significantly higher representation of disease-linked clones was reported for matched ankylosing spondylitis synovial fluid. Typical of ankylosing spondylitis blood, it appeared, was a TCR beta motif of fewer than 10 highly homologous variants.

Germline V gene lookup returns CDR1 SGDLS and CDR2 YYNGEE. The V and J ends lost 0 bases and 5 bases respectively, with 3 bases between them. The CDR3 sequence is 12 residues long. Construction of TCR beta libraries was performed using quantitative 5'-RACE with molecular barcodes. MiXCR, run by TCRdb on the 5' RACE reads, gives a single entry per CDR3 protein. This table has approximately 340,000 distinct CDR3 sequences, around 15% appearing once. As regards this clonotype: Its antigen is unidentified.

The chain employs TRBV9 and TRBJ2-1; no clear D gene. The receptor comes from a male donor with ankylosing spondylitis or in good health (not recorded which). Input material: blood, either unsorted or a sorted T cell fraction (not recorded which). The CDR3 loop reads CASSVVNNEQFF. CDR3 coding DNA: TGTGCCAGCAGCGTAGTAAACAATGAGCAGTTCTTC. Full variable domain (outside the CDR3, taken from reference TRBV9 and TRBJ2-1): DSGVTQTPKHLITATGQRVTLRCSPRSGDLSVYWYQQSLDQGLQFLIQYYNGEERAKGNILERFSAQQFPDLHSELNLSSLELGDSALYFCASSVVNNEQFFGPGTRLTVL.